This T cell receptor beta chain originates from a study of blood T cell repertoires in COVID-19. Study-wide background: Acute-phase and convalescent COVID-19 samples originated in the United States, Italy and Spain.

Authors' data handling: Amplifying reference gene primers gave estimates of nucleated cell counts. Sequencing was performed with immunoSEQ multiplex PCR; in TCRdb, only in-frame clones are kept and a portion is missing. D and trimming come from the DNA, and the V and J calls and clone size come from that table. The sample shows some 130,000 clones, 86% of them seen only once. This clone was recorded a few times. Enrolled during active infection, Seattle patients were then followed longitudinally. The germline V gene encodes CDR1 MNHEY and CDR2 SVGEGT. This CDR3 has 15 amino acids. Trimming removed 5 bases from V and 7 bases from J; junction bases left unmatched: 9.

This sequence joins TRBV6-2 or TRBV6-3 and TRBJ2-1; TRBD2 aligns across 9 bases. Input material: peripheral blood. This TCR was sampled from a woman in her seventies with COVID-19, enrolled during active disease. The CDR3 nucleotides are TGTGCCAGCAGTACGCGGGGGGGGTCAGGGAATGAGCAGTTCTTC. Protein product: CASSTRGGSGNEQFF.